What follows are 30 T cell receptor beta chains derived from one specimen sequenced in a study of blood T cell repertoires in COVID-19. TCRdb's copy holds only in-frame clones and misses some; the assay was immunoSEQ multiplex PCR. The table has about 90,000 clones, about nine tenths seen once; the top ten hold around 3.4%. Sequencing used peripheral blood. Receptor source: a woman in her sixties or seventies with acute or convalescent COVID-19.

This chain joins TRBV19 and TRBJ2-1, with TRBD2 identical over 8 bases. Germline assignment: CDR1 LNHDA and CDR2 SQIVND (reference sequence). This CDR3 has 14 amino acids. The trim removed 6 bases at V and 8 bases at J, leaving 9 bases unmatched. CDR3 amino acids: CASSPGGRPHEQFF. The CDR3, as DNA: TGTGCCAGTAGCCCAGGCGGGAGGCCCCATGAGCAGTTCTTC.

The J gene is TRBJ2-7, the V gene TRBV3-1 (or the pseudogene TRBV3-2); D ambiguous. Trimming removed 0 bases at V and 1 base at J, with 13 bases between. CDR3 length: 16 residues. Germline V gives CDR1 LGHDT, CDR2 YNNKEL (reference sequence). The CDR3 DNA is TGTGCCAGCAGCCAAGAGGTTGGCACCCCGTCCTACGAGCAGTACTTC. Encoded protein: CASSQEVGTPSYEQYF.

This chain joins TRBV28 and TRBJ1-1; D call uncertain. From germline, CDR1 is MDHEN and CDR2 SYDVKM. Trimming removed 0 bases at V and 3 bases at J, with 5 bases between. The CDR3 totals 13 residues. The CDR3 spells CASSLWVDTEAFF. DNA of the CDR3: TGTGCCAGCAGTTTATGGGTAGACACTGAAGCTTTCTTT.

This clone was detected only once. This sequence joins TRBV3-1 (or the pseudogene TRBV3-2) and TRBJ1-3; tentatively, D is TRBD1 (6 bases). Germline V gives CDR1 LGHDT, CDR2 YNNKEL (reference sequence). The germline V and J ends were trimmed by 1 base and 8 bases, with 9 bases remaining between them. This CDR3 is 13 amino acids long. DNA of the CDR3: TGTGCCAGCAGCCAAGGGGGGGGGCACACCATATATTTT. Its protein is CASSQGGGHTIYF.

The gene calls are TRBV6-1 and TRBJ2-5; D remains ambiguous. This CDR3 is built from 12 residues. Trimming pared 1 base from V and 5 bases from J, leaving 5 bases between. Per germline, CDR1 MNHNS and CDR2 SASEGT. The CDR3 here is CASSEGQETQYF. The DNA for the CDR3 is TGTGCCAGCAGTGAAGGCCAGGAGACCCAGTACTTC.

The CDR3 loop is CAISESARASGGAYEQYV. In DNA, the CDR3 is TGTGCCATCAGTGAGTCTGCACGGGCTAGCGGGGGGGCCTACGAGCAGTACGTC. V and J are TRBV10-3 and TRBJ2-7; TRBD2 matches at 12 bases. The CDR3 contains 18 residues. Germline CDR1 and CDR2: ENHRY and SYGVKD. The trim removed 0 bases at V and 2 bases at J, leaving 8 bases unmatched.

The chain carries TRBV23-1 and TRBJ2-7, with D uncertain. Being an ORF, TRBV23-1 has a function that is uncertain. The CDR3 covers 14 residues. Trimming pared 7 bases from V and 4 bases from J, leaving 17 bases between. The CDR3 DNA reads as TGCGCCAGCAACAACCCGGCCACAGCATACGAGCAGTACGTC. This encodes CASNNPATAYEQYV.

The CDR3 is CASSFTGRTEAFF. As DNA, the CDR3 is TGTGCCAGCAGCTTTACAGGGCGCACTGAAGCTTTCTTT. J is TRBJ1-1 and V is TRBV5-6; D possibly corresponds to TRBD1 (6 bases). V was pared by 2 bases and J by 4 bases, with 9 bases between. The CDR3 spans 13 residues. Looked up from germline, CDR1 is SGHDT and CDR2 is YYEEEE.

This chain uses TRBV2 with TRBJ1-5, with D maybe TRBD1 (5 bases). CDR3 length equals 14 residues. CDR1 SNHLY and CDR2 FYNNEI come from the germline V gene. V was pared by 4 bases and J by 1 base, with 8 bases between. CDR3 amino acids: CASSGQGSNQPQHF. The CDR3 region has the DNA TGTGCCAGCAGTGGGCAGGGCAGCAATCAGCCCCAGCATTTT.

The chain is built from TRBV11-3 and TRBJ2-1, with 8 bases matching TRBD2. The CDR3 is made up of 16 amino acids. CDR1 is SGHNT and CDR2 is YENEEA in the germline V gene. V was clipped by 5 bases and J by 8 bases; unmatched bases: 14. CDR3 nucleotide sequence: TGTGCCAGCAGCCCCGGTTCAGCGGGAGTTAGGGATGAGCAGTTCTTC. Amino acid sequence: CASSPGSAGVRDEQFF.

CDR3 residues: CASSLVVGGGYGNEQFF. The CDR3 coding sequence is TGCGCCAGCAGCTTGGTAGTGGGGGGTGGATATGGTAATGAGCAGTTCTTC. This chain joins TRBV5-1 and TRBJ2-1; weak D call: TRBD2 (6 bases). The V end lost 0 bases, the J end lost 7 bases, and 20 bases lay between the germline ends. Looked up from germline, CDR1 is SGHRS and CDR2 is YFSETQ. The CDR3 totals 17 residues.

The gene calls are TRBV4-1 and TRBJ1-2; D gene ambiguous. This CDR3 spans 14 amino acids. Trimming pared 4 bases from V and 1 base from J, leaving 10 bases between. CDR1 MGHRA and CDR2 YSYEKL come from the germline V gene. The CDR3, as DNA: TGCGCCAGCAGCCCCGACCGGGGTAACTATGGCTACACCTTC. Translated: CASSPDRGNYGYTF.

This rearrangement joins TRBV7-9 to TRBJ1-1; D unresolved. The CDR3 loop spans 12 amino acids. The germline V gene has CDR1 SEHNR and CDR2 FQNEAQ (reference sequence). Trimming shortened V by 6 bases and J by 8 bases, and 13 bases separated the two germline ends. Written as DNA, the CDR3 is TGTGCCAGCAGGGAAACAGAAACCGAAGCTTTCTTT. This codes for CASRETETEAFF.

The rearrangement uses TRBV5-1 and TRBJ1-2; tentatively, D is TRBD1 (5 bases). V dropped 1 base and J dropped 7 bases, with 14 bases sitting between them. The germline V gene encodes CDR1 SGHRS and CDR2 YFSETQ. There are 14 residues in the CDR3. The CDR3 region has the DNA TGCGCCAGCAGCTTGTCGGCAGGGCGATTTGGCTACACCTTC. It encodes CASSLSAGRFGYTF.

This chain links TRBV3-1 (or the pseudogene TRBV3-2) with TRBJ1-5; 7 bases align to TRBD1. The germline CDR1 and CDR2 sequences are LGHDT and YNNKEL (reference sequence). The CDR3 sequence is 15 residues long. After removal of 0 bases from V and 7 bases from J, the junction contained 6 bases not matched to a gene. This CDR3 reads CASSQDVAGGQPQHF. CDR3 nucleotide sequence: TGTGCCAGCAGCCAAGATGTGGCAGGGGGGCAGCCCCAGCATTTT.

The chain combines TRBV7-2 with TRBJ1-3; 7 nucleotides align to TRBD1. V lost 5 bases, J lost 6 bases, and 10 bases stayed unmatched. The CDR3 runs to 15 residues. Per germline, CDR1 SGHTA and CDR2 FQGNSA. The CDR3 DNA reads as TGTGCCAGCAGCCTACTCCAGACAGGGATAAACACCATATATTTT. Amino acids: CASSLLQTGINTIYF.

The genes are TRBV19 and TRBJ2-1; tentatively, D is TRBD1 (8 bases). Trimming cost V 5 bases and J 3 bases, with 14 bases left between them. This CDR3 has 15 residues. Germline V CDR1 and CDR2: LNHDA, SQIVND (reference sequence). The chain's CDR3 is CASSPNRGGYNEQFF. The CDR3, as DNA: TGTGCCAGTAGTCCCAACAGGGGGGGCTACAATGAGCAGTTCTTC. The whole variable domain, remainder taken from reference TRBV19 and TRBJ2-1, is DGGITQSPKYLFRKEGQNVTLSCEQNLNHDAMYWYRQDPGQGLRLIYYSQIVNDFQKGDIAEGYSVSREKKESFPLTVTSAQKNPTAFYLCASSPNRGGYNEQFFGPGTRLTVL.

V gene TRBV4-1 combines with J gene TRBJ2-7; 7 positions agree with TRBD1. V trimming: 4 bases; J trimming: 5 bases; junction bases outside the gene matches: 20. CDR3 size: 18 residues. CDR1 MGHRA and CDR2 YSYEKL come from the germline V gene. The CDR3 spells CASSPIRNVQGVSDEQYF. CDR3 nucleotides: TGCGCCAGCAGCCCTATCCGGAACGTGCAGGGGGTTTCGGACGAGCAGTACTTC.

The rearrangement uses TRBV6-5 and TRBJ1-1; D is unclear. The germline V gene has CDR1 MNHEY and CDR2 SVGAGI. The CDR3 runs 13 residues. Trimming removed 7 bases from V and 6 bases from J, with 15 bases in between. This chain's CDR3 is CASMGVGIPEAFF. The CDR3 coding sequence is TGTGCCAGCATGGGAGTAGGGATCCCTGAAGCTTTCTTT.

V usage is TRBV28 and J usage is TRBJ1-2; 9 bases agree with TRBD1. V dropped 6 bases and J dropped 4; count of bases not matched to a gene: 3. Germline V CDR1 and CDR2: MDHEN, SYDVKM. The CDR3 totals 13 residues. CDR3 residues: CASSWTGAYGYTF. CDR3 bases: TGTGCCAGCAGCTGGACAGGGGCCTATGGCTACACCTTC.

The J gene is TRBJ1-2, the V gene TRBV28; D is ambiguous. Germline values: CDR1 MDHEN, CDR2 SYDVKM. Trimming removed 3 bases from V and 8 bases from J, with 7 bases in between. This CDR3 is 11 amino acids long. The CDR3 sequence is CASSFGVGYTF. The CDR3 region has the DNA TGTGCCAGCAGTTTCGGGGTGGGCTACACCTTC.

V is TRBV6-1 and J is TRBJ1-5; 8 nucleotides match TRBD1. Per the germline V gene, CDR1 is MNHNS and CDR2 is SASEGT. The V segment lost 1 base and the J segment 0 bases; nucleotides outside the gene matches: 17. This CDR3 has 21 residues. CDR3 region: CASSEGGGTGGPAYSNQPQHF. CDR3 sequence (DNA): TGTGCCAGCAGTGAAGGAGGAGGGACAGGAGGCCCCGCCTATAGCAATCAGCCCCAGCATTTT.

The chain recombines TRBV19 with TRBJ2-1, with 11 bases aligning to TRBD2. The length of the CDR3 is 15 residues. The ends lost 7 bases at V and 6 bases at J; junction bases unmatched: 8. Per the germline V gene, CDR1 is LNHDA and CDR2 is SQIVND (reference sequence). DNA of the CDR3: TGTGCCAGTACCCAGAATAGCGGGAGGGCCAATGAGCAGTTCTTC. It encodes CASTQNSGRANEQFF.

The chain couples TRBV28 to TRBJ1-2; 10 nucleotides line up with TRBD1. Germline lookup yields CDR1 MDHEN and CDR2 SYDVKM. Trimming took 5 bases from V and 8 from J; bases not matched to a gene: 11. The CDR3 length is 15 residues. This CDR3 is CASSTPRTGGKGYTF. The CDR3 bases are TGTGCCAGCAGTACCCCCCGGACAGGGGGTAAAGGCTACACCTTC.

The chain combines TRBV11-2 with TRBJ2-7, with D tentatively TRBD1 (5 bases). V shed 1 base and J shed 4 bases, with 11 bases lying between them. CDR1 and CDR2 from the germline V gene are SGHAT and FQNNGV. The CDR3 has 14 residues. The CDR3 DNA is TGTGCCAGCAGCTTAGCCGCAGGGCCATACGAGCAGTACTTC. Amino acid sequence: CASSLAAGPYEQYF.

A few counts support this clone. The gene calls are TRBV9 and TRBJ2-6; 8 bases match TRBD2. V dropped 4 bases and J dropped 1; count of bases not matched to a gene: 1. The germline V gene encodes CDR1 SGDLS and CDR2 YYNGEE. This CDR3 is 15 amino acids long. The CDR3 bases are TGTGCCAGCAGCTCGGGAGGGTCTGGGGCCAACGTCCTGACTTTC. Protein: CASSSGGSGANVLTF.

This chain uses TRBV5-1 with TRBJ2-2, with a weak D call TRBD2 (6 bases). The V and J ends lost 6 bases and 0 bases respectively, with 9 bases between them. CDR1 SGHRS and CDR2 YFSETQ come from the germline V gene. The CDR3 is 14 residues long. The CDR3 nucleotides read TGCGCCAGCAACCGCGGGGCGAACACCGGGGAGCTGTTTTTT. Translated: CASNRGANTGELFF.

The chain carries TRBV14 and TRBJ1-6; D unresolved. Deletions cut 4 bases from V and 6 bases from J, with 4 bases between. There are 12 residues in the CDR3. Germline V gene lookup returns CDR1 SGHDN and CDR2 FVKESK. CDR3 amino acids: CASSRSNSPLHF. CDR3 DNA: TGTGCCAGCAGCCGCAGTAATTCACCCCTCCACTTT.

This clone has only one observation. The V call is TRBV21-1, the J call TRBJ1-5; the table's D gene call, TRBD1, was not cross checked with the DNA. TRBV21-1 corresponds to a pseudogene. The CDR3 is 16 residues long. CDR3 region: CASSKETKWSNQPQHF. The CDR3 DNA reads TGTGCCAGCAGCAAAGAAACAAAATGGAGCAATCAGCCCCAGCATTTT.

This chain connects TRBV7-6 to TRBJ2-1; 10 bases match TRBD2. This CDR3 contains 15 residues. Trimming removed 5 bases from V and 3 bases from J; junction bases left unmatched: 4. The germline CDR1 and CDR2 sequences are SGHVS and FNYEAQ. CDR3 sequence: CASSELAGIYNEQFF. The CDR3 DNA reads as TGTGCCAGCAGCGAACTAGCGGGGATCTACAATGAGCAGTTCTTC.